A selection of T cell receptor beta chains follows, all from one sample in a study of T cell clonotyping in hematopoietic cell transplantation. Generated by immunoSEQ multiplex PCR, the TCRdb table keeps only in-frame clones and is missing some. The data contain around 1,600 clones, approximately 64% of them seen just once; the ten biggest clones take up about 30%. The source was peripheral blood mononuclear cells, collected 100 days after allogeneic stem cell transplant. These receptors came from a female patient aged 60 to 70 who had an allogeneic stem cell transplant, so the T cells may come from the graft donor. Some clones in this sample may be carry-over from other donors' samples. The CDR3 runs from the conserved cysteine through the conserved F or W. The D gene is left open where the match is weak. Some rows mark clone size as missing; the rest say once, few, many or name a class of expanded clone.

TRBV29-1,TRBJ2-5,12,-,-,CSVRVVQETQYF,TGCAGCGTGCGGGTGGTCCAAGAGACCCAGTACTTC
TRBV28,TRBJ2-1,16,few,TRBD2,CASSLTSGSYYNEQFF,TGTGCCAGCAGTTTGACTAGCGGGAGTTATTACAATGAGCAGTTCTTC
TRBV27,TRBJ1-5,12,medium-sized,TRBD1,CATGTGLEPQHF,TGTGCCACCGGGACAGGGTTGGAGCCCCAGCATTTT
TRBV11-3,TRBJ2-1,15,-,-,CASSSGTRMANEQFF,TGTGCCAGCAGCTCCGGGACCCGCATGGCCAATGAGCAGTTCTTC
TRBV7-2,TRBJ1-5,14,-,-,CASSLSLGNQPQHF,TGTGCCAGCAGCTTATCCTTGGGCAATCAGCCCCAGCATTTT
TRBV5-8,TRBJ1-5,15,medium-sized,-,CASSLVSGGNQPQHF,TGTGCCAGCAGCTTGGTGTCAGGGGGCAATCAGCCCCAGCATTTT
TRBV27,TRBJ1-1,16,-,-,CASSPGFRSSNTEAFF,TGTGCCAGCAGTCCTGGGTTTAGGAGTTCGAACACTGAAGCTTTCTTT
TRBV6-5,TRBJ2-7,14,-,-,CASSPQGSGYEQYF,TGTGCCAGCAGTCCCCAGGGTAGCGGCTACGAGCAGTACTTC
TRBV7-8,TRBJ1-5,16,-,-,CASSLWAGGGVQPQHF,TGTGCCAGCAGCTTATGGGCGGGGGGCGGGGTTCAGCCCCAGCATTTT
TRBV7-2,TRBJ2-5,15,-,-,CASSLGASPGETQYF,TGTGCCAGCAGCTTAGGCGCCTCCCCCGGAGAGACCCAGTACTTC
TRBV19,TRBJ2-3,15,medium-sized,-,CASSIELTPTDTQYF,TGTGCCAGTAGTATCGAACTAACCCCCACAGATACGCAGTATTTT
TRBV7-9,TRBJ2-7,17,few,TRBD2,CASSPTSGGLQSYEQYF,TGTGCCAGCAGCCCGACTAGCGGGGGGCTCCAATCCTACGAGCAGTACTTC
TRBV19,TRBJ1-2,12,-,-,CASTPGRSGYTF,TGTGCCAGTACTCCTGGGAGATCAGGCTACACCTTC
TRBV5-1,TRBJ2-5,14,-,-,CASSQGTPQETQYF,TGCGCCAGCAGCCAGGGTACACCACAAGAGACCCAGTACTTC
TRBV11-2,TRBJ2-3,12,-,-,CASSPRLDTQYF,TGTGCCAGCAGCCCCAGACTAGATACGCAGTATTTT
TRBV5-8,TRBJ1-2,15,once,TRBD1,CASSSTDRVANGYTF,TGTGCCAGCAGCTCCACCGACAGGGTTGCTAACGGCTACACCTTC
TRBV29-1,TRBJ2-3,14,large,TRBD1,CSVDPGQGSDTQYF,TGCAGCGTTGACCCGGGACAGGGAAGCGATACGCAGTATTTT